This TCR beta chain was retrieved from a study of CD8+ T cells in alopecia areata. General study findings and limits: Association of baseline CD8+ expansion with response is uncertain owing to one nonresponder.

Investigators isolated RNA and reverse transcribed it into cDNA to act as the sequencing template. TCRdb's copy holds only in-frame clones and misses some; the assay was immunoSEQ multiplex PCR. The data show fewer than 150,000 clones, 82% seen once. With respect to this clone: As yet, its antigen is unknown.

The CDR3 is made up of 12 amino acids. The treatment was: oral pan-JAK inhibitor, 5-10 mg twice daily. In alopecia areata patients, both lesional scalp punch biopsies and peripheral blood were collected. This specimen consisted of CD8+ T cells sorted from blood, obtained at week 4, from a patient treated with tofacitinib. J is TRBJ2-7 and V is TRBV21-1; TRBD2 reflects the table's D call only, with no check against the DNA. TRBV21-1 is a pseudogene. The clonotype comes from a human donor with alopecia areata. This chain's CDR3 is CASSGLGYEQYF. The DNA of the CDR3 is TGTGCCAGCAGTGGACTCGGGTACGAGCAGTACTTC.